A single sample is the source of the 27 T cell receptor beta chains below, sequenced in a study of preoperative IRX-2 immunotherapy in early breast cancer. Sequenced by immunoSEQ multiplex PCR; TCRdb stores in-frame clones only, minus some. The data hold 15,000 to 25,000 clones, with 85% observed a single time. Treatment reported: preoperative locoregional IRX-2 cytokine immunotherapy. Specimen: lymph node tissue, collected after IRX-2 immunotherapy. All receptors come from a human donor with breast cancer.

CDR3 nucleotides: TGTGCCAGCGGCATCAGGACTATGAACACTGAAGCTTTCTTT. It specifies CASGIRTMNTEAFF. This chain uses TRBV6-7 with TRBJ1-1; D not resolved. TRBV6-7 is noted as an ORF with a role that remains uncertain. Trimming shortened V by 8 bases and J by 0 bases, and 13 bases separated the two germline ends. The CDR3 extends over 14 amino acids.

The chain is built from TRBV5-1 and TRBJ1-2; D possibly corresponds to TRBD1 (6 bases). The germline V gene has CDR1 SGHRS and CDR2 YFSETQ. This CDR3 spans 14 amino acids. The V end was cut by 4 bases, the J end by 3 bases, with 13 bases between. CDR3 protein: CASSTTQGHYGYTF. The CDR3 nucleotides are TGCGCCAGCAGCACCACCCAGGGGCACTATGGCTACACCTTC.

In nucleotides, the CDR3 is TGTGCCAGCAGTTTTCGGAGTCAGGGTGGTCAGCCCCAGCATTTT. It translates to CASSFRSQGGQPQHF. This chain joins TRBV28 and TRBJ1-5, with D maybe TRBD1 (5 bases). Trimming removed 3 bases at V and 6 bases at J, with 15 bases between. CDR3 size: 15 residues. Germline V gene data show CDR1 as MDHEN and CDR2 as SYDVKM.

The chain recombines TRBV18 with TRBJ1-1; TRBD1 is a possible D gene (5 bases). This CDR3 is 15 amino acids long. Germline V CDR1 and CDR2: KGHSH, LQKENI. With 3 bases removed from V and 3 bases from J, the gap between germline ends came to 14 bases. The CDR3 nucleotides read TGTGCCAGCTCACCGGGACCCTACTGGGACACTGAAGCTTTCTTT. Translation: CASSPGPYWDTEAFF.

This chain uses TRBV19 with TRBJ1-4; D is uncertain. This CDR3 contains 14 residues. V was clipped by 7 bases and J by 0 bases, with 9 bases between them. Looked up from germline, CDR1 is LNHDA and CDR2 is SQIVND (reference sequence). The CDR3 loop reads CASMVGTTNEKLFF. The CDR3 DNA sequence: TGTGCCAGTATGGTTGGTACAACTAATGAAAAACTGTTTTTT.

The rearrangement uses TRBV6-8 and TRBJ1-5; D ambiguous. Germline V gene sequence: CDR1 MNHGY, CDR2 SAAAGT. V was trimmed by 1 base and J by 4 bases, leaving 8 bases between them. The CDR3 consists of 14 residues. CDR3 protein: CASSYLSDNQPQHF. Written as DNA, the CDR3 is TGTGCCAGCAGTTACTTATCCGATAATCAGCCCCAGCATTTT.

In nucleotides, the CDR3 is TGTGCCAGCTCACCGGTCGGGAGCACCGGGGAGCTGTTTTTT. This encodes CASSPVGSTGELFF. This sequence joins TRBV18 and TRBJ2-2; D possibly corresponds to TRBD2 (6 bases). With 3 bases removed from V and 4 bases from J, the gap between germline ends came to 9 bases. Germline lookup yields CDR1 KGHSH and CDR2 LQKENI. The CDR3 loop spans 14 amino acids. The whole variable domain, remainder taken from reference TRBV18 and TRBJ2-2, is NAGVMQNPRHLVRRRGQEARLRCSPMKGHSHVYWYRQLPEEGLKFMVYLQKENIIDESGMPKERFSAEFPKEGPSILRIQQVVRGDSAAYFCASSPVGSTGELFFGEGSRLTVL.

The chain uses TRBV7-6 and TRBJ1-3, with D perhaps TRBD1 (6 bases). Trimming removed 5 bases from V and 4 bases from J, with 18 bases in between. The CDR3 spans 16 residues. Germline V CDR1 and CDR2: SGHVS, FNYEAQ. CDR3 in DNA: TGTGCCAGCAGCCCGCGAATGACAGGTGCCGGAAACACCATATATTTT. Amino acids: CASSPRMTGAGNTIYF.

The chain has TRBV14 and TRBJ2-4, with unresolved D. Looked up from germline, CDR1 is SGHDN and CDR2 is FVKESK. Trimming removed 3 bases at V and 2 bases at J, with 11 bases between. There are 15 residues in the CDR3. The CDR3 DNA sequence: TGTGCCAGCAGCCAGGACGCCCAAACCAAAAACATTCAGTACTTC. Protein sequence: CASSQDAQTKNIQYF.

The gene calls are TRBV1 and TRBJ1-3. TRBV1 constitutes a pseudogene. This CDR3 spans 16 amino acids. CDR3: CASSQDLQGTGNTIYF. In nucleotides, the CDR3 is TGCGCCAGCAGCCAAGATCTACAAGGTACTGGAAACACCATATATTTT.

CDR3: CATSREPANTGELFF. CDR3 sequence (DNA): TGTGCCACCAGCAGAGAACCAGCCAACACCGGGGAGCTGTTTTTT. The chain recombines TRBV15 with TRBJ2-2; D remains unclear. CDR3 size: 15 residues. CDR1 LNHNV and CDR2 YYDKDF come from the germline V gene (reference sequence). Trimming pared 0 bases from V and 2 bases from J, leaving 7 bases between.

This chain connects TRBV12-5 to TRBJ2-2; D not certain. The CDR3 consists of 15 residues. Germline CDR1 reads LGHNT; CDR2 reads FRNRAP. The V end lost 1 base, the J end lost 4 bases, and 10 bases lay between the germline ends. The CDR3 here is CASGLGTELTGELFF. DNA of the CDR3: TGTGCTAGTGGTTTGGGAACAGAGCTCACCGGGGAGCTGTTTTTT.

The table lists this clone with a few counts. Relative to the germline gene, one junction end is altered; a read error may explain this. There is an ambiguous or unread base here, so the residue it gives is written X. The chain employs TRBV19 and TRBJ2-7, with 8 bases aligning to TRBD2. The length of the CDR3 is 13 residues. Germline CDR1 and CDR2: LNHDA and SQIVND (reference sequence). CDR3 coding DNA: TGTGCCAGTAGTATGGTAAGCGGGGGAGAGCAGTAYTTC. Its protein product is CASSMVSGGEQXF. The full CDR3 protein reads CASSMVSGGEQYF.

A few counts support this clone. The chain combines TRBV15 with TRBJ1-1; D might be TRBD1 (5 bases). The V gene's germline CDR1 is LNHNV and CDR2 YYDKDF (reference sequence). CDR3 length: 15 amino acids. V was clipped by 1 base and J by 5 bases, with 14 bases between them. The CDR3 DNA sequence: TGTGCCACCAGCAGAGGTGAAGGGGCGGTAACTGAAGCTTTCTTT. It yields the protein CATSRGEGAVTEAFF.

This chain links TRBV1 with TRBJ2-3; the D call TRBD2 from the table was never checked on the DNA. TRBV1 is designated a pseudogene. CDR3 length: 13 residues. The CDR3 nucleotides are TGCACCAGCAGCCATATTCTATCCCTTACGCAGTATTTT. Translated, it gives CTSSHILSLTQYF.

The CDR3 spells CASSAGTGVENTEAFF. The CDR3 DNA follows: TGTGCCAGCAGTGCCGGAACAGGGGTGGAGAACACTGAAGCTTTCTTT. The chain links TRBV6-8 to TRBJ1-1; 7 nucleotides match TRBD1. J gave up 1 base and V 5 bases, and 10 bases lay outside the gene matches. The CDR3 spans 16 residues. In germline, CDR1 is MNHGY, CDR2 SAAAGT.

A few counts support this clone. The V gene is TRBV29-1, the J gene TRBJ2-4; no clear D. The germline V gene has CDR1 SQVTM and CDR2 ANQGSEA. This CDR3 is built from 12 residues. Trimming removed 0 bases from V and 7 bases from J, with 7 bases in between. The CDR3 DNA reads TGCAGCGTTGAAGATATTGAGAACATTCAGTACTTC. It is translated as CSVEDIENIQYF.

The chain links TRBV22-1 to TRBJ2-1; whether TRBD1, the table's D call, matches the DNA was not checked. TRBV22-1 is marked as a pseudogene. This CDR3 comprises 14 residues. CDR3 sequence (DNA): TGTGCCACCAGTGAGACCACAGGGGGCAATGAGCAGTTCTTC. Protein product: CATSETTGGNEQFF.

The V call is TRBV10-2, the J call TRBJ2-7, with 9 bases identical to TRBD1. The length of the CDR3 is 13 residues. The germline gives CDR1 WSHSY, CDR2 SAAADI. V dropped 4 bases and J dropped 6; count of bases not matched to a gene: 4. CDR3 region: CASSGTGAREQYF. CDR3 DNA: TGCGCCAGCAGTGGGACAGGGGCCCGCGAGCAGTACTTC.

This clone was counted once. V and J are TRBV11-3 and TRBJ1-4; no reliable D call. Germline V gene data show CDR1 as SGHNT and CDR2 as YENEEA. Trimming shortened V by 0 bases and J by 8 bases, and 13 bases separated the two germline ends. The CDR3 is 15 residues long. The CDR3 DNA sequence: TGTGCCAGCAGCTTAGATCAAGGACGCTGGGAAAAACTGTTTTTT. This codes for CASSLDQGRWEKLFF.

The chain combines TRBV1 with TRBJ2-2. TRBV1 is listed as a pseudogene. This CDR3 is built from 15 residues. The CDR3 loop reads CASSQDSGSPGELFF. In nucleotides, the CDR3 is TGCGCCAGCAGCCAAGATTCAGGGAGTCCCGGGGAGCTGTTTTTT.

V usage is TRBV11-3 and J usage is TRBJ1-2, with D perhaps matching TRBD1 (6 bases). Germline V gives CDR1 SGHNT, CDR2 YENEEA. V was clipped by 5 bases and J by 4 bases, with 17 bases between them. This CDR3 spans 15 amino acids. The CDR3 region has the DNA TGTGCCAGCAGCCCCGGGACACTAGAACTCTATGGCTACACCTTC. Its protein product is CASSPGTLELYGYTF.

This chain connects TRBV6-8 to TRBJ2-1, with TRBD2 matching 7 bases. Germline assignment: CDR1 MNHGY and CDR2 SAAAGT. The CDR3 contains 16 residues. Trimming cost V 6 bases and J 0 bases; bases outside gene matches: 8. CDR3 nucleotide sequence: TGTGCCAGCAGCGGGGGGTTACACAGCTCCTACAATGAGCAGTTCTTC. Translation: CASSGGLHSSYNEQFF.

This chain joins TRBV7-7 and TRBJ2-3; 14 nucleotides align to TRBD2. Germline assignment: CDR1 SSHAT and CDR2 FNYEAQ (reference sequence). CDR3 length: 16 residues. The V gene end was trimmed by 3 bases and the J gene end by 7 bases; junction bases not matched to a gene: 6. CDR3 nucleotide sequence: TGTGCCAGCAGCTTGGGGACTAGCGGGAGCGGGAATACGCAGTATTTT. Its protein is CASSLGTSGSGNTQYF. Looking up the rest from reference TRBV7-7 and TRBJ2-3 gives the full variable domain: GAGVSQSPRYKVTKRGQDVTLRCDPISSHATLYWYQQALGQGPEFLTYFNYEAQPDKSGLPSDRFSAERPEGSISTLTIQRTEQRDSAMYRCASSLGTSGSGNTQYFGPGTRLTVL.

The CDR3 here is CASTLGQGRYNEQFF. In nucleotides, the CDR3 is TGTGCCAGCACCCTGGGACAGGGCCGTTACAATGAGCAGTTCTTC. The chain recombines TRBV12-5 with TRBJ2-1, with 9 bases aligning to TRBD1. Germline V gives CDR1 LGHNT, CDR2 FRNRAP. The CDR3 sequence is 15 residues long. Complete variable domain (other parts from reference TRBV12-5 and TRBJ2-1): DARVTQTPRHKVTEMGQEVTMRCQPILGHNTVFWYRQTMMQGLELLAYFRNRAPLDDSGMPKDRFSAEMPDATLATLKIQPSEPRDSAVYFCASTLGQGRYNEQFFGPGTRLTVL.

The V gene is TRBV29-1, the J gene TRBJ2-5; D call uncertain. V shed 4 bases and J shed 1 base, with 7 bases lying between them. Looked up from germline, CDR1 is SQVTM and CDR2 is ANQGSEA. The CDR3 consists of 12 residues. The DNA for the CDR3 is TGCAGCGTTGTCGGCAGCCAAGAGACCCAGTACTTC. Its translation is CSVVGSQETQYF.

The chain recombines TRBV6-8 with TRBJ1-2; 7 nucleotides agree with TRBD1. V lost 5 bases to trimming and J lost 6 bases; unmatched junction nucleotides: 12. Germline-derived CDR1 and CDR2 are MNHGY and SAAAGT. This CDR3 comprises 15 residues. The CDR3 here is CASSQWGQKAHGYTF. In nucleotides, the CDR3 is TGTGCCAGCAGTCAATGGGGACAGAAGGCACATGGCTACACCTTC.